These 10 T cell receptor beta chains were sequenced from one sample in a study of T cells in Graves' hyperthyroidism and ophthalmopathy. Researchers amplified the TCR beta CDR3 regions from RNA transcripts. During a first-round RT-PCR of the TCR CDR3, the HTBI primer set was used. TCRdb used MiXCR to reprocess the multiplex PCR reads, holding one entry per CDR3 protein. The repertoire holds about 640,000 distinct CDR3 sequences, with about 20% as singletons. Sequencing input: blood. The receptors here all came from a man younger than 40 with Graves' ophthalmopathy.

This clonotype has more than one count but fewer than ten. V and J are TRBV11-2 and TRBJ2-7, with D perhaps matching TRBD2 (5 bases). The CDR3 spans 16 residues. The V and J ends lost 4 bases and 3 bases respectively, with 19 bases between them. From germline, CDR1 is SGHAT and CDR2 FQNNGV. The CDR3 here is CASSWESGLGSYEQYF. DNA of the CDR3: TGTGCCAGCAGCTGGGAGAGTGGCCTCGGAAGCTACGAGCAGTACTTC.

V gene TRBV6-5 combines with J gene TRBJ2-7; tentatively, D is TRBD1 (5 bases). Germline loops: CDR1 MNHEY, CDR2 SVGAGI. This CDR3 region has 15 residues. Trimming removed 2 bases from V and 2 bases from J, with 13 bases in between. The CDR3 DNA reads TGTGCCAGCAGTTACGAAGGGGCCCCCCCCTACGAGCAGTACTTC. This translates into CASSYEGAPPYEQYF.

In this sample, this clonotype turned up a few times. The gene calls are TRBV4-1 and TRBJ2-7; the D gene is possibly TRBD1 (5 bases). The V gene lost 0 bases and the J gene lost 4 bases, with 7 bases spanning the gap. This CDR3 spans 13 amino acids. CDR1 and CDR2 from the germline V gene are MGHRA and YSYEKL. The CDR3 DNA reads TGCGCCAGCAGCCAAGACGACAGATACGAGCAGTACTTC. Amino acid sequence: CASSQDDRYEQYF.

V and J are TRBV7-9 and TRBJ1-2; 8 bases are a match to TRBD1. V dropped 4 bases and J dropped 6; count of bases not matched to a gene: 13. Germline CDR1 and CDR2: SEHNR and FQNEAQ (reference sequence). This CDR3 has 16 residues. CDR3 residues: CASSSVDREELDGYTF. The CDR3 region has the DNA TGTGCCAGCAGCTCCGTGGACAGGGAGGAGTTGGATGGCTACACCTTC.

This clonotype was detected a few times. The chain joins TRBV30 to TRBJ2-1; D is perhaps TRBD2 (5 bases). The CDR3 is 17 residues long. Trimming took off 0 bases at V and 0 bases at J, with 15 bases between the two ends. Germline lookup yields CDR1 GTSNPN and CDR2 SVGIG (reference sequence). The CDR3 nucleotides read TGTGCCTGGAGTGTACGTCTAGCCGTACCCTCCTACAATGAGCAGTTCTTC. Amino acid sequence: CAWSVRLAVPSYNEQFF. The full variable domain, rest sourced from reference TRBV30 and TRBJ2-1, is SQTIHQWPATLVQPVGSPLSLECTVEGTSNPNLYWYRQAAGRGLQLLFYSVGIGQISSEVPQNLSASRPQDRQFILSSKKLLLSDSGFYLCAWSVRLAVPSYNEQFFGPGTRLTVL.

This clonotype was seen only a few times. The chain employs TRBV12-3 or TRBV12-4 and TRBJ2-7; 9 bases agree with TRBD2. The CDR3 covers 15 residues. J was trimmed by 0 bases and V by 4 bases; bases with no gene match: 4. Here the CDR3 reads CASSSTSGFSYEQYF. CDR3 nucleotides: TGTGCCAGCAGTTCCACTAGCGGGTTCTCCTACGAGCAGTACTTC.

The chain has TRBV27 and TRBJ2-7, with 8 bases fitting TRBD1. J lost 3 bases, V lost 5 bases, and 12 bases had no gene match. This CDR3 is built from 16 residues. The germline CDR1 and CDR2 sequences are MNHEY and SMNVEV (reference sequence). CDR3 region: CASSREGTGGRYEQYF. The CDR3 region has the DNA TGTGCCAGCAGTCGAGAAGGGACAGGCGGACGCTACGAGCAGTACTTC.

This clonotype turned up a few times. The chain links TRBV7-2 to TRBJ2-4; perhaps TRBD2 as D (7 bases). The germline CDR1 and CDR2 sequences are SGHTA and FQGNSA. With 4 bases removed from V and 0 bases from J, the gap between germline ends came to 13 bases. The CDR3 consists of 16 residues. The CDR3 loop reads CASSSGGRLAKNIQYF. The CDR3 DNA is TGTGCCAGCAGCTCGGGGGGCAGATTAGCCAAAAACATTCAGTACTTC.

The chain combines TRBV5-1 with TRBJ2-5; D gene ambiguous. The ends were cut back, 0 bases at V and 4 bases at J, with 10 bases in the middle. The CDR3 is made up of 14 amino acids. Per the germline V gene, CDR1 is SGHRS and CDR2 is YFSETQ. The CDR3 sequence: CASSLAARRETQYF. The CDR3 region has the DNA TGCGCCAGCAGCTTGGCCGCGAGGAGAGAGACCCAGTACTTC. The complete variable domain, with remaining parts taken from reference TRBV5-1 and TRBJ2-5, reads KAGVTQTPRYLIKTRGQQVTLSCSPISGHRSVSWYQQTPGQGLQFLFEYFSETQRNKGNFPGRFSGRQFSNSRSEMNVSTLELGDSALYLCASSLAARRETQYFGPGTRLLVL.

The chain carries TRBV19 and TRBJ1-5; D gene uncertain. V was cut by 5 bases and J by 3 bases, with 14 bases left in between. CDR3 length equals 15 residues. Germline CDR1 and CDR2: LNHDA and SQIVND (reference sequence). The DNA of the CDR3 is TGTGCCAGTAGTTTGTGGGCGGAAACCAATCAGCCCCAGCATTTT. Amino acids: CASSLWAETNQPQHF.